The text below deals with one T cell receptor beta chain. Its antigen remains unidentified. Under the authors' procedure: Building a distant-metastasis classifier for papillary thyroid cancer drew on CDR3 differences across clinicopathological groups. Via MiXCR, TCRdb re-called the PCR reads. TCRdb, not the original authors, processed these V and J calls. Here the sample spans fewer than 25,000 clones, more than 20% being singletons. The sample belongs to a study of metastatic and nonmetastatic thyroid tumors. Across the study: Repertoires from malignant and benign thyroid patients were compared across blood and tumor or nodule tissue. Study observations and caveats: The study reportedly found significantly higher TCR beta diversity in malignant thyroid tumors than benign nodules, in blood and tumor.

Among the patients, none had received any treatment before thyroid surgery. The CDR3 sequence is 14 residues long. Trimming took 3 bases from V and 6 from J, leaving 16 bases between them. In germline, CDR1 is GTSNPN, CDR2 SVGIG (reference sequence). The rearrangement links TRBV30 to TRBJ2-3; D is possibly TRBD1 (6 bases). Sequencing was carried out using blood. The source of this sequence is a male donor with papillary thyroid cancer or a benign thyroid nodule (not recorded which). Some clones in this sample may be carry-over from other donors' samples. This chain's CDR3 is CAWSRQALWDTQYF. In DNA form, the CDR3 reads TGTGCCTGGAGCAGACAGGCCTTGTGGGATACGCAGTATTTT.